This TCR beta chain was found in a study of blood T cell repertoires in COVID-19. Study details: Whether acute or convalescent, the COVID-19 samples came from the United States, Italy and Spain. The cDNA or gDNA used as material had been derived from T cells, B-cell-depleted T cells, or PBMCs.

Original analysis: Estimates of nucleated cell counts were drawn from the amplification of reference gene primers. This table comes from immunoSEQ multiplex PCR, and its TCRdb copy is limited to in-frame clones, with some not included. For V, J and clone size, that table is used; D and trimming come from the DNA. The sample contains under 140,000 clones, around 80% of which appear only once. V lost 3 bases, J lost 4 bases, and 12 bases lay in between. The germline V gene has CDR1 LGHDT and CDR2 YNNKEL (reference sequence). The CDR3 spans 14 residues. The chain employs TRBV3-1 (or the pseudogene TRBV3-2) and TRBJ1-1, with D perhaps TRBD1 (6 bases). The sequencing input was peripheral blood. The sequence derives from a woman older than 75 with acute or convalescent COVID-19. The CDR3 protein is CASSQDSSGTEAFF. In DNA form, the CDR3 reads TGTGCCAGCAGCCAGGACAGTTCTGGCACTGAAGCTTTCTTT.